This is a list of T cell receptor beta chains from one sample in a study of tumor-infiltrating lymphocytes in primary liver carcinoma. MiXCR was run by TCRdb on the multiplex PCR reads, yielding one entry per CDR3 protein. The sample holds about 300,000 distinct CDR3 sequences, more than 55% seen once. Sample: peripheral blood. These receptors were obtained from a man aged 40-49 years with primary liver carcinoma and hepatitis B virus infection. CDR3s include the opening cysteine and the closing phenylalanine or tryptophan. A D gene is named only where the DNA matches it firmly. Clone size is stated in some rows and not others, as once, few, many or a class when expanded.

size	D	V	length	J	DNA	CDR3
.	.	TRBV7-3	15	TRBJ2-6	TGTGCCAGCAGCTCAGACAGTACTGGGGCCAACGTCCTGACTTTC	CASSSDSTGANVLTF
.	.	TRBV12-3/TRBV12-4	15	TRBJ1-5	TGTGCCAGCACGCGGGGCACCGCAATAAATCAGACCCGGCATTTT	CASTRGTAINQTRHF
.	.	TRBV6-2/TRBV6-3	13	TRBJ1-1	TGTGCCAGCCACATTAAAGGGAACACTGAAGCTTTCTTT	CASHIKGNTEAFF
.	TRBD2	TRBV6-5	16	TRBJ2-1	TGTGCCAGCAGGGGACTAGCGGGCAACTCCTACAATGAGCAGTTCTTC	CASRGLAGNSYNEQFF
few	.	TRBV11-1	15	TRBJ2-3	TGTGCCAGCAGCTTATATGGAGATGGGACGGATACGCAGTATTTT	CASSLYGDGTDTQYF
.	TRBD1	TRBV19	16	TRBJ1-5	TGTGCCAGTAGTCGGCCCGGGACAGAAAGCAATCAGACCCAGCATTTT	CASSRPGTESNQTQHF
many	.	TRBV11-2	14	TRBJ2-1	TGTGCCGGCAGCTCCACCCGCGGAAGCAATGAGCAGTTCTTC	CAGSSTRGSNEQFF
many	.	TRBV6-2/TRBV6-3	11	TRBJ1-1	TGTGCCAGCAGTGGGGGAGCAGAAGCTTTCTTT	CASSGGAEAFF
few	TRBD1	TRBV6-5	14	TRBJ1-1	TGTGCCAGCAGTTACACAGGGGCGATCACTGAAGCTCTCTTT	CASSYTGAITEALF
.	.	TRBV28	12	TRBJ2-1	TGTGCCAGCACCAGTCAATCCAATGAGCAGTTCTTC	CASTSQSNEQFF
many	TRBD1	TRBV5-8	14	TRBJ2-7	TGTGCCAGCAGCCGGGGACAGCCCGGAGGAGGACAGTACTTC	CASSRGQPGGGQYF
.	.	TRBV29-1	13	TRBJ2-5	TGCAGGGCTATGACGATTATTGGGGAGACCCAGTACTTC	CRAMTIIGETQYF
.	TRBD1	TRBV28	15	TRBJ1-3	TGTGCCAGCAATGGGGACAGGGGGTCTGGAAACACCATATATTTT	CASNGDRGSGNTIYF
once	.	TRBV6-5	15	TRBJ2-3	TGTGCCAACAGTTACTGGATGGGCAGCACAGATACGCAGTATTTT	CANSYWMGSTDTQYF
few	.	TRBV6-5	17	TRBJ2-1	TGTGCCAGCAGTTACTCGCTCCGTCAGGGGGGTTACAATGAGCAGTTCTTC	CASSYSLRQGGYNEQFF
.	.	TRBV20-1	14	TRBJ2-2	TGCAGCATCAGCGAGGACTTCAACACCGGGGAGCTGTTTTTT	CSISEDFNTGELFF
.	TRBD2	TRBV29-1	14	TRBJ2-1	TGCTGCGTTCCCCTAGCGGCTTCCTACATTGAGCAGTTCTTC	CCVPLAASYIEQFF
many	.	TRBV29-1	12	TRBJ2-7	TGCAGCGCTAGGACTAATTCCTACGAGCAGTACTTC	CSARTNSYEQYF
many	.	TRBV4-2	17	TRBJ2-7	TGTGCCAGCAGCCAAGCCCCTATTTCCCACACCTCCTACGAGCAGTACTTC	CASSQAPISHTSYEQYF
.	.	TRBV11-1	14	TRBJ2-2	TGTACCAACAGCTCTCTTGAGGGGTCCGGGGAGCTGTTTTTT	CTNSSLEGSGELFF
many	TRBD2	TRBV6-1	17	TRBJ2-1	TGTGCCAGCAGTGTAGGGGTCGGGACTAGCGGGAGCAATGAGCAGTTCTTC	CASSVGVGTSGSNEQFF
.	TRBD2	TRBV6-2/TRBV6-3	22	TRBJ2-1	TGTGCCAGCAGTTTCCTGATTGATGCGTGGGTTCTAGCGGGAGAAAGGGTCAATGAGCAGTTATTC	CASSFLIDAWVLAGERVNEQLF
once	.	TRBV11-1	13	TRBJ2-7	TGTGCCTGCAGCTTCTTCAAGGGCTACGAGCAGTACTTC	CACSFFKGYEQYF
.	.	TRBV11-3	12	TRBJ2-2	TGTGCCAGCAACTCAAATACCGGGGAGCTGTTTTTT	CASNSNTGELFF
.	.	TRBV5-1	15	TRBJ2-7	TGCGCCAGCAGCAAGAGCTCGGGAAGATCCTACGAGCAGTACTTC	CASSKSSGRSYEQYF
.	.	TRBV6-2/TRBV6-3	14	TRBJ2-3	TGTGCCAGCATCGCAGGGGGGGCGGAAGATACGCAGTATTTT	CASIAGGAEDTQYF
few	.	TRBV6-2/TRBV6-3	15	TRBJ2-5	TGTGCCAGCAGACGGCCCGAGACCCAACAAGAGACCCAGTACTTC	CASRRPETQQETQYF
.	TRBD2	TRBV29-1	14	TRBJ2-1	TGCAGCGTTCAGGAAAGCGGGAGGGCCAATGGGCAGTTCTTC	CSVQESGRANGQFF
.	TRBD2	TRBV11-2	15	TRBJ2-1	TGTGTCAGCACCCTCCTAATCGGGACTAGCGATGAGCAGTTCTTC	CVSTLLIGTSDEQFF
few	.	TRBV7-9	13	TRBJ2-7	TGTGCCAGCAGCTTAGGGCGGTCTAACGAGCAGTACTTC	CASSLGRSNEQYF
once	.	TRBV11-3	16	TRBJ2-3	TGTGCCAGCAGCCCAGATTGGGCGCAGCGCACTGATACGCAGTATTTT	CASSPDWAQRTDTQYF
many	TRBD1	TRBV11-2	17	TRBJ1-4	TGTGCCAGCAGCCCAGGACAGGGGGCGAACCGGGGCGAAAAACTGTTTTTT	CASSPGQGANRGEKLFF
.	.	TRBV5-1	12	TRBJ1-2	TGCGCCAGCAGCTTGGAATCCACTGGCTACACCTTC	CASSLESTGYTF
many	.	TRBV12-3/TRBV12-4	13	TRBJ1-1	TGTGCCAGCAGTTTATTGGGAGACACTGAAGCTTTCTTT	CASSLLGDTEAFF
once	.	TRBV24-1	12	TRBJ2-3	TGTGCCACCAGTGATGTATCCTATGCGCAGTATTTT	CATSDVSYAQYF
.	TRBD2	TRBV5-1	14	TRBJ2-5	TGCGCCAGCAGCACAGGGACTAGCGGAGAGACCCAGTACTTC	CASSTGTSGETQYF
many	.	TRBV4-1	15	TRBJ2-1	TGCGCCAGCAGCCAAGCCGGGACTGCGTACAATGAGCAGTTCTTC	CASSQAGTAYNEQFF
.	TRBD1	TRBV11-1	15	TRBJ2-7	TGTGCCAGCAGCTTAGCAGTGACAGGGGGCGAACAGCAGTACTTC	CASSLAVTGGEQQYF
.	.	TRBV7-7	14	TRBJ2-3	TGTGCTAGCAGCCAGACTAGTATCACAGATACGCAGTATTTT	CASSQTSITDTQYF
.	TRBD1	TRBV28	15	TRBJ1-2	TGTGCCAGCAAGTCCCACGGGACAGTTCTCTGTGGCTACACCTTC	CASKSHGTVLCGYTF
.	TRBD2	TRBV13	15	TRBJ2-7	TGTGCCAGCAACTCGGTTGCGGGAGGGAAATACGAGCAGTACTTC	CASNSVAGGKYEQYF
many	TRBD2	TRBV10-3	16	TRBJ2-1	TGTGCCATCGGGGGATCGACTAGCGGTACCTACAATGAGCAGTTCTTC	CAIGGSTSGTYNEQFF
.	.	TRBV12-3/TRBV12-4	14	TRBJ2-5	TGTGCCAGCGGCGGCGGGTCCACTCAAGAGACCCAGTACTTC	CASGGGSTQETQYF
.	TRBD2	TRBV5-1	15	TRBJ2-1	TGCGCCAGCAGCTTGTTGCGGGAGGCTATCAATGAGCAGTCCTTC	CASSLLREAINEQSF
.	.	TRBV5-8	15	TRBJ2-3	TGTGCCAGCAGATTGGGAGACAAGATCACAGATACGCAGTATTTT	CASRLGDKITDTQYF
.	.	TRBV11-2	14	TRBJ2-7	TGTGCCAGCAACTTAGACGGGCCCTGGGACGAGCAGTACTTC	CASNLDGPWDEQYF
.	.	TRBV19	14	TRBJ2-5	TGTGCCACTAGCCTGGGGGAGCCCTGGGACACCCAGTACTTC	CATSLGEPWDTQYF
few	TRBD1	TRBV5-4	16	TRBJ2-7	TGTGCCAGCAGCTTGGGACAGGGTTTTACGACTTACGAGCAGTACTTC	CASSLGQGFTTYEQYF
.	.	TRBV29-1	15	TRBJ1-1	TGCAGCGTTCGGGCGGGGTGGGGAGTGGACGCTGAAGCTTTCTTT	CSVRAGWGVDAEAFF
few	TRBD2	TRBV5-4	14	TRBJ2-7	TGTGCCAGCAGCTGGGACTACAGACCCTACGAGCAGTACTTC	CASSWDYRPYEQYF
few	TRBD2	TRBV7-9	20	TRBJ2-1	TGTGCCAGCAGCTTAGCGCCCGGGACTAGCGGGGCCAGCTCCTACAATGAGCAGTTCTTC	CASSLAPGTSGASSYNEQFF
.	TRBD2	TRBV29-1	13	TRBJ2-1	TGCAGCGTTGTCGGACTAGCGGGGAATGAGCAGTTCTTC	CSVVGLAGNEQFF
.	.	TRBV11-1	16	TRBJ2-5	TGTGCGAGCAGCTTATCACTGGTAGCGAGTCAAGAGACCCAGTACTTC	CASSLSLVASQETQYF
.	.	TRBV6-1	19	TRBJ2-6	TGTGCCAGCAGTGAGTTCTCGCCCAACAGGGTCTCTGGGGCCAACGTCCTGACTTTC	CASSEFSPNRVSGANVLTF
once	.	TRBV11-2	14	TRBJ1-1	TGTGCCAGCAACTCGGGGGGGTCCGGCACTGAAGCTTTCTTT	CASNSGGSGTEAFF
.	.	TRBV6-1	16	TRBJ1-5	TGTGCCAGCAGTGAAATGGGGACTGGGATCAATCAGCCCCATCATTTT	CASSEMGTGINQPHHF
once	.	TRBV11-3	17	TRBJ1-1	TGTGCCAGCAGCCCCGGACAGAGCCGAGTGGGGACCACTGAAGCTTTATTT	CASSPGQSRVGTTEALF
.	.	TRBV11-1	13	TRBJ1-6	TGTGCCAGTAGCGGGACACCGGTTTCACCCCTCCACTTT	CASSGTPVSPLHF